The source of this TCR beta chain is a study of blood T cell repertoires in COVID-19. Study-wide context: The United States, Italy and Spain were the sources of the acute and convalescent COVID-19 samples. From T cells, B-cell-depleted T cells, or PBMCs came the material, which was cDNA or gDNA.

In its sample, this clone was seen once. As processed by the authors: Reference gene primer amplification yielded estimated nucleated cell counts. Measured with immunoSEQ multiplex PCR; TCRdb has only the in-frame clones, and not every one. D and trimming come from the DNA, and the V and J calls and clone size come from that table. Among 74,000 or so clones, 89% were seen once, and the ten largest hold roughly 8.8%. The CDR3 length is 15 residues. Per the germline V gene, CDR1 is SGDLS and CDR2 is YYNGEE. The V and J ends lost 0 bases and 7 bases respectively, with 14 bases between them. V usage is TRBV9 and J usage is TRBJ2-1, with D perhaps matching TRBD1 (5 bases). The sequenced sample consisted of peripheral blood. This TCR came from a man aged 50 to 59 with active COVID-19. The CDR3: CASSVEGSQGNEQFF. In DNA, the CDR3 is TGTGCCAGCAGCGTAGAAGGATCTCAGGGAAATGAGCAGTTCTTC.